Each of the 10 T cell receptor beta chains below was sequenced from the same sample in a study of human T cells and chemical hapten exposure. TCRdb called the RACE reads again in MiXCR, with one record for every CDR3 protein. The table records a few hundred thousand distinct CDR3 sequences, roughly 6% of them present only once. As for time point: pre-sensitization, week 0. Regarding treatment: therapeutic diphenylcyclopropenone sensitization with weekly scalp DPC. Sequencing used whole blood, obtained in connection with sensitization to the hapten diphenylcyclopropenone (DPC). The receptors come from a woman younger than 35 with alopecia areata. Some clones in this sample may be carry-over from other donors' samples.

The rearrangement uses TRBV7-8 and TRBJ2-5, with TRBD2 matching over 10 bases. The CDR3 totals 18 residues. Trimming took 6 bases from V and 0 from J; bases not matched to a gene: 13. Germline CDR1 reads SGHVS; CDR2 reads FQNEAQ. The CDR3 reads CASSPGLAASHYQETQYF. CDR3 coding DNA: TGTGCCAGCAGTCCAGGACTAGCGGCCTCCCATTACCAAGAGACCCAGTACTTC.

In its sample, this clonotype was seen many times. The V gene is TRBV10-2, the J gene TRBJ1-5, with D unresolved. Germline V gene sequence: CDR1 WSHSY, CDR2 SAAADI. The CDR3 is 14 amino acids. The V end lost 0 bases, the J end lost 1 base, and 4 bases lay between the germline ends. The chain's CDR3 is CASSESGSNQPQHF. Written as DNA, the CDR3 is TGCGCCAGCAGTGAGTCGGGAAGCAATCAGCCCCAGCATTTT.

The table lists this clonotype with a few counts. The chain recombines TRBV7-2 with TRBJ1-4; maybe TRBD1 (5 bases). Germline V lookup: CDR1 SGHTA, CDR2 FQGNSA. This CDR3 has 13 amino acids. Trimming took off 2 bases at V and 10 bases at J, with 11 bases between the two ends. The CDR3 nucleotides read TGTGCCAGCAGCTTAACAGGAGGAAGAAAACTGTTTTTT. This sequence encodes CASSLTGGRKLFF.

The sample holds many counts of this clonotype. The chain employs TRBV5-1 and TRBJ2-2; D call uncertain. Trimming removed 0 bases at V and 6 bases at J, with 6 bases between. The CDR3 loop spans 13 amino acids. Germline CDR1 is SGHRS and CDR2 is YFSETQ. The CDR3 loop is CASSLAQSGELFF. CDR3 DNA sequence: TGCGCCAGCAGCTTGGCCCAGTCCGGGGAGCTGTTTTTT.

This clonotype has a count of ten or more. The chain employs TRBV12-5 and TRBJ2-1; TRBD1 is a possible D gene (5 bases). The CDR3 is 13 amino acids. Germline V gene data show CDR1 as LGHNT and CDR2 as FRNRAP. Trimming left V 1 base short and J 9 bases short, with 10 bases between. In DNA, the CDR3 is TGTGCTAGTGGTTTGGATCAGGGAAGTGAGCAGTTCTTC. Amino acids: CASGLDQGSEQFF.

This clonotype has just a few counts. The chain combines TRBV6-6 with TRBJ2-1; D possibly corresponds to TRBD1 (5 bases). This CDR3 is 13 amino acids long. V dropped 7 bases and J dropped 6 bases, with 13 bases sitting between them. CDR1 is MNHNY, CDR2 SVGAGI, per germline (reference sequence). The DNA for the CDR3 is TGTGCCAGCAATGGTCCGACAGCCAATGAGCAGTTCTTC. This gives the protein CASNGPTANEQFF.

The chain is built from TRBV9 and TRBJ2-5; 9 bases match TRBD2. This CDR3 contains 15 residues. Trimming cost V 1 base and J 5 bases; bases outside gene matches: 6. CDR1 is SGDLS, CDR2 YYNGEE, per germline. The CDR3 loop reads CASSVRASGVETQYF. CDR3 DNA sequence: TGTGCCAGCAGCGTAAGAGCTAGCGGGGTGGAGACCCAGTACTTC.

The chain joins TRBV6-5 to TRBJ1-3; 8 bases line up with TRBD1. J was trimmed by 4 bases and V by 6 bases; bases with no gene match: 5. Germline CDR1 and CDR2: MNHEY and SVGAGI. There are 14 residues in the CDR3. The CDR3 DNA is TGTGCCAGCAGCTCCCGGGACAGGGGAAACACCATATATTTT. This translates into CASSSRDRGNTIYF.

V and J are TRBV10-3 and TRBJ1-1; weak D call: TRBD1 (5 bases). V lost 0 bases to trimming and J lost 0 bases, with 8 bases between them. The CDR3 loop spans 15 amino acids. From germline, CDR1 is ENHRY and CDR2 SYGVKD. The CDR3 is CAISESGTLNTEAFF. In DNA form, the CDR3 reads TGTGCCATCAGTGAGTCGGGGACGTTGAACACTGAAGCTTTCTTT.

This clonotype was seen repeatedly, ten times or more. The chain recombines TRBV18 with TRBJ2-3, with 12 bases matching TRBD2. The CDR3 has 16 amino acids. J lost 0 bases, V lost 8 bases, and 6 bases had no gene match. From germline, CDR1 is KGHSH and CDR2 LQKENI. CDR3 nucleotide sequence: TGTGCCAGCAGCCCCGGACTAGCGGGGAGCACAGATACGCAGTATTTT. It codes for CASSPGLAGSTDTQYF. Full variable domain (missing parts from reference TRBV18 and TRBJ2-3): NAGVMQNPRHLVRRRGQEARLRCSPMKGHSHVYWYRQLPEEGLKFMVYLQKENIIDESGMPKERFSAEFPKEGPSILRIQQVVRGDSAAYFCASSPGLAGSTDTQYFGPGTRLTVL.